Described below is a single TCR beta chain sequence and its context. Its antigen is as yet unknown. The data stem from a study of OX40 agonist ivuxolimab in advanced cancers. Study context: All patients had ivuxolimab intravenously every 2 weeks at 0.01 to 10 mg/kg. Hepatocellular carcinoma, melanoma, renal cell or head and neck cancer occurred in dose-escalation patients.

General observations from the study: In the expanded peripheral T cells, antigen specificity was never determined. Low clonal expansion, among the lowest seen, marked partial responders at 0.1-3.0 mg/kg.

Profiling relied on immunoSEQ multiplex PCR, and the TCRdb table lists in-frame clones only, not all of them. The table has some 19,000 clones, roughly 84% seen once; the top ten hold about an eighth. Germline V gene data show CDR1 as MGHDK and CDR2 as SYGVNS. This CDR3 is 17 amino acids long. The J segment lost 2 bases and the V segment lost 4 bases, leaving 13 bases of the junction unmatched. V and J are TRBV25-1 and TRBJ2-5; TRBD1 agrees at 7 bases. This material consisted of CD4+ or CD8+ T cells sorted from blood, taken in a trial of the OX40 agonist ivuxolimab. This clonotype originated in an adult with an advanced solid tumor such as melanoma, head and neck, liver or kidney cancer. The CDR3 sequence is CASSASMGQGDQETQYF. The CDR3 DNA reads as TGTGCCAGCAGTGCTAGTATGGGGCAGGGGGATCAAGAGACCCAGTACTTC.